The next 18 T cell receptor beta chains were all read from a single sample in a study of T cell responses to AZD1222 COVID-19 vaccine. Measured with immunoSEQ multiplex PCR; TCRdb has only the in-frame clones, and not every one. The sample has approximately 150,000 clones, about 90% seen once. The sequencing used peripheral blood, collected 28 days after the second AZD1222 dose. These receptors originate from an adult who received the AZD1222 COVID-19 vaccine.

The chain recombines TRBV23-1 with TRBJ1-4; D is unresolved. TRBV23-1 counts as an open reading frame of uncertain function. This CDR3 has 16 residues. V gave up 5 bases and J gave up 0 bases, with 13 bases separating them. The CDR3 nucleotides are TGCGCCAGCAGTTACCGGGAGACTGCAACTAATGAAAAACTGTTTTTT. Translated, it gives CASSYRETATNEKLFF.

A few counts support this clone. This chain joins TRBV24-1 and TRBJ2-2; TRBD2 might be the D (5 bases). The V gene's germline CDR1 is KGHDR and CDR2 SFDVKD. Trimming removed 7 bases from V and 2 bases from J, with 16 bases in between. This CDR3 spans 16 amino acids. CDR3 loop: CATSPIGETNTGELFF. The CDR3 region has the DNA TGTGCCACCAGCCCCATTGGGGAGACAAACACCGGGGAGCTGTTTTTT.

This chain joins TRBV6-1 and TRBJ1-5, with D hard to call. CDR1 and CDR2 (germline): MNHNS, SASEGT. The CDR3 extends over 13 amino acids. The ends were cut back, 2 bases at V and 7 bases at J, with 9 bases in the middle. CDR3 protein: CASSENERQPQHF. The CDR3 DNA reads as TGTGCCAGCAGTGAAAATGAGCGCCAGCCCCAGCATTTT.

The chain recombines TRBV6-1 with TRBJ1-5, with a tentative D call TRBD1 (6 bases). This CDR3 has 16 amino acids. V was pared by 3 bases and J by 0 bases, with 12 bases between. Germline values: CDR1 MNHNS, CDR2 SASEGT. The CDR3 spells CASSDVGQPSNQPQHF. CDR3 sequence (DNA): TGTGCCAGCAGTGATGTGGGACAACCTAGCAATCAGCCCCAGCATTTT.

The gene calls are TRBV3-1 (or the pseudogene TRBV3-2) and TRBJ1-2, with TRBD1 matching 12 bases. The V segment lost 3 bases and the J segment 7 bases; nucleotides outside the gene matches: 6. This CDR3 contains 15 residues. The germline V gene has CDR1 LGHDT and CDR2 YNNKEL (reference sequence). The CDR3 DNA follows: TGTGCCAGCAGCCAGGGACAGGGGGCTTTGCGTGGCTACACCTTC. Translation gives CASSQGQGALRGYTF.

V usage is TRBV7-2 and J usage is TRBJ1-5; tentatively, D is TRBD1 (5 bases). V dropped 5 bases and J dropped 3 bases, with 14 bases sitting between them. This CDR3 is built from 15 residues. The germline V gene has CDR1 SGHTA and CDR2 FQGNSA. As DNA, the CDR3 is TGTGCCAGCAGCCGGGGCGGGCCCCTCAATCAGCCCCAGCATTTT. Translated: CASSRGGPLNQPQHF.

CDR3 in DNA: TGTGCCAGCACACCGGGTGGCAGCTATGGCTACACCTTC. Its protein is CASTPGGSYGYTF. The rearrangement joins TRBV28 to TRBJ1-2; D gene uncertain. Germline CDR1 is MDHEN and CDR2 is SYDVKM. The CDR3 length is 13 residues. Trimming took 7 bases from V and 4 from J, leaving 13 bases between them.

The V call is TRBV4-1, the J call TRBJ2-7, with 9 bases that match TRBD2. CDR3 length equals 18 residues. Germline CDR1 and CDR2: MGHRA and YSYEKL. The V and J ends lost 0 bases and 2 bases, in that order; junction bases with no gene match: 11. The CDR3 region has the DNA TGCGCCAGCAGCCAAGAAATAGCGGGAGCGGACGCTACCTACGAGCAGTACTTC. This encodes CASSQEIAGADATYEQYF.

The CDR3 reads CASSEAPGGYEQFF. In DNA form, the CDR3 reads TGTGCCAGCAGTGAAGCGCCGGGGGGCTATGAGCAGTTCTTC. V gene TRBV2 combines with J gene TRBJ2-1; possibly TRBD2 for D (7 bases). The CDR3 loop spans 14 amino acids. Germline V gene data show CDR1 as SNHLY and CDR2 as FYNNEI. V lost 0 bases and J 8 bases, leaving 11 bases between the germline ends.

The chain is built from TRBV9 and TRBJ1-2; weak D call: TRBD1 (5 bases). This CDR3 spans 14 amino acids. Trimming removed 0 bases from V and 5 bases from J, with 11 bases in between. The germline V gene has CDR1 SGDLS and CDR2 YYNGEE. The CDR3 sequence: CASSVGQGVYGYTF. CDR3 sequence (DNA): TGTGCCAGCAGCGTAGGCCAGGGTGTATATGGCTACACCTTC.

This clone has only a few counts. The genes are TRBV2 and TRBJ2-7, with 8 bases fitting TRBD1. The V segment lost 6 bases and the J segment 4 bases; nucleotides outside the gene matches: 14. CDR3 length equals 16 residues. CDR1 and CDR2 (germline): SNHLY, FYNNEI. CDR3 loop: CASSLTARGRAYEQYF. The CDR3 bases are TGTGCCAGCAGCCTCACCGCCAGGGGGCGCGCGTACGAGCAGTACTTC.

In nucleotides, the CDR3 is TGTGCCAGCAGCTTGAGAGGGTTCGAGACCCAGTACTTC. It codes for CASSLRGFETQYF. The chain couples TRBV11-2 to TRBJ2-5, with D maybe TRBD2 (5 bases). V lost 3 bases and J lost 5, with 10 bases in between. The CDR3 totals 13 residues. CDR1 SGHAT and CDR2 FQNNGV come from the germline V gene.

The chain couples TRBV3-1 (or the pseudogene TRBV3-2) to TRBJ2-3; the match to TRBD1 covers 7 bases. The CDR3 is made up of 14 amino acids. V shed 0 bases and J 9 bases; nucleotides not matched to a gene: 6. Germline CDR1 is LGHDT and CDR2 is YNNKEL (reference sequence). CDR3 protein: CASSQDLRQGTQYF. The CDR3 DNA sequence: TGTGCCAGCAGCCAAGATCTGAGACAGGGAACGCAGTATTTT.

The chain is built from TRBV5-5 and TRBJ1-5; the match to TRBD1 covers 9 bases. Germline V gives CDR1 SGHKS, CDR2 YYEKEE (reference sequence). The CDR3 has 18 amino acids. V lost 3 bases and J lost 0; bases outside the gene matches: 10. CDR3 protein: CASSSTPRTGASNQPQHF. In DNA form, the CDR3 reads TGTGCCAGCAGCTCCACCCCTAGGACAGGGGCTAGCAATCAGCCCCAGCATTTT.

This clone was seen a few times. The chain couples TRBV28 to TRBJ1-5; D is ambiguous. Looked up from germline, CDR1 is MDHEN and CDR2 is SYDVKM. V was shortened by 1 base and J by 0 bases, with 16 bases between the two germline ends. The CDR3 extends over 18 amino acids. CDR3 amino acids: CASSLYEYSTYSNQPQHF. The CDR3 coding sequence is TGTGCCAGCAGTTTATATGAGTACAGTACCTATAGCAATCAGCCCCAGCATTTT.

The gene calls are TRBV28 and TRBJ2-7; 10 nucleotides match TRBD2. The CDR3 totals 18 residues. Germline V gene data show CDR1 as MDHEN and CDR2 as SYDVKM. Trimming removed 5 bases from V and 3 bases from J; junction bases left unmatched: 16. The CDR3 DNA follows: TGTGCCAGCAGTGGGACGGGCATAGCGGGGGGTACCCTCTACGAGCAGTACTTC. It is translated as CASSGTGIAGGTLYEQYF.

The chain carries TRBV28 and TRBJ1-2; 7 bases match TRBD1. The CDR3 contains 14 residues. Trimming cost V 6 bases and J 4 bases; bases outside gene matches: 8. In germline, CDR1 is MDHEN, CDR2 SYDVKM. As DNA, the CDR3 is TGTGCCAGCAGCCACGGGGCAGGGGGCTATGGCTACACCTTC. It translates to CASSHGAGGYGYTF.

The chain couples TRBV6-6 to TRBJ1-6, with TRBD1 matching 7 bases. The germline CDR1 and CDR2 sequences are MNHNY and SVGAGI (reference sequence). The CDR3 is made up of 15 amino acids. V lost 6 bases to trimming and J lost 9 bases; unmatched junction nucleotides: 11. CDR3 amino acids: CASRAPSGGGSPLHF. As DNA, the CDR3 is TGTGCCAGCAGGGCCCCTTCAGGGGGGGGTTCACCCCTCCACTTT.